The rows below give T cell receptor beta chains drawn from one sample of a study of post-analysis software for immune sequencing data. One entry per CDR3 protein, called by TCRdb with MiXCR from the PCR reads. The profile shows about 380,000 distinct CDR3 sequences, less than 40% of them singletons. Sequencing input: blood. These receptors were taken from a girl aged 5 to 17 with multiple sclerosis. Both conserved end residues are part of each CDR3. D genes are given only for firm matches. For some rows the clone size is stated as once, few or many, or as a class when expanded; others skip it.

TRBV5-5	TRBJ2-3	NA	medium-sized	CASSLETDTQYF	TGTGCCAGCAGCTTGGAAACAGATACGCAGTATTTT
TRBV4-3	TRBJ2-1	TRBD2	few	CASSPHSSGVPHEQFF	TGCGCCAGCAGCCCACACTCTAGCGGGGTGCCGCATGAGCAGTTCTTC
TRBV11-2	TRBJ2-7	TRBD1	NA	CASSSLTGAYEQYF	TGTGCCAGCAGCTCCTTGACAGGGGCCTACGAGCAGTACTTC
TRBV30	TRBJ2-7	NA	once	CAWTGDYEQYF	TGTGCCTGGACAGGGGACTACGAGCAGTACTTC
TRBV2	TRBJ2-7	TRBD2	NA	CASRARLAELEQYF	TGTGCCAGCAGGGCCCGACTAGCGGAACTCGAGCAGTACTTC
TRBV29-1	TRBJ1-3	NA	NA	CSVQGFSGNTIYF	TGCAGCGTTCAGGGTTTCTCTGGAAACACCATATATTTT
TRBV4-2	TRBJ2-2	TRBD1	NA	CASSQGAGGRDGELFF	TGTGCCAGCAGCCAAGGAGCAGGGGGACGGGACGGGGAGCTGTTTTTT
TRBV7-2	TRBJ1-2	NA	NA	CASSPYDGDGYTF	TGTGCCAGCAGCCCCTATGACGGGGATGGCTACACCTTC
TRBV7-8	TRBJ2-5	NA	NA	CASSYPRGGGQETQYF	TGTGCCAGCAGCTACCCCAGGGGGGGCGGGCAAGAGACCCAGTACTTC
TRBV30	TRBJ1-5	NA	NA	CAWSVRRGDNQPQHF	TGTGCCTGGAGTGTACGGCGCGGGGACAATCAGCCCCAGCATTTT
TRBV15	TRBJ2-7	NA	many	CATSSRDGYEQYF	TGTGCCACCAGCTCCCGGGACGGCTACGAGCAGTACTTC
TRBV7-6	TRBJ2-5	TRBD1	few	CASSLRGGEETQYF	TGTGCCAGCAGCTTAAGAGGGGGCGAAGAGACCCAGTACTTC
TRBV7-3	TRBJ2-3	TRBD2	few	CASSLTVGGAPDTQYF	TGTGCCAGCAGCTTAACGGTCGGGGGGGCCCCAGATACGCAGTATTTT
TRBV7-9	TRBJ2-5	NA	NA	CASSYSGVREGVQYF	TGTGCCAGCAGCTACAGCGGTGTTCGCGAAGGGGTCCAGTACTTC
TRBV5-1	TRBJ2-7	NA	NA	CASSLRVGSEQYF	TGCGCCAGCAGCTTGCGGGTAGGGAGCGAGCAGTACTTC
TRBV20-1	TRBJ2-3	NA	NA	CSVPGRTDTQYF	TGCAGTGTGCCGGGACGCACAGATACGCAGTATTTT
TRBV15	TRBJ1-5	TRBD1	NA	CATGTANQPQHF	TGTGCCACTGGGACAGCCAATCAGCCCCAGCATTTT
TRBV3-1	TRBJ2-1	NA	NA	CASSQDGPAGLHEQFF	TGTGCCAGCAGCCAAGATGGCCCTGCGGGCTTGCATGAGCAGTTCTTC
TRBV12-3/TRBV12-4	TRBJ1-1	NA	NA	CASSFALRGEAFF	TGTGCCAGCAGTTTTGCTCTACGGGGTGAAGCTTTCTTT
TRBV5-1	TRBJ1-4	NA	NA	CASSPMIGQEKLFF	TGCGCCAGCAGCCCGATGATAGGGCAGGAAAAACTGTTTTTT
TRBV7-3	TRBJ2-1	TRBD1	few	CASSLTAGGYNEQFF	TGTGCCAGCAGCTTAACGGCAGGGGGCTACAATGAGCAGTTCTTC
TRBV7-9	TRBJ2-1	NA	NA	CASSLAGLNEQFF	TGTGCCAGCAGCTTAGCAGGCCTCAATGAGCAGTTCTTC
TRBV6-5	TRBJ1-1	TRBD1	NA	CATDRETEAFF	TGTGCCACGGACAGGGAGACTGAAGCTTTCTTT
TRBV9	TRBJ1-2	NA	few	CASSVERDTPNYGYTF	TGTGCCAGCAGCGTAGAAAGGGACACTCCTAACTATGGCTACACCTTC
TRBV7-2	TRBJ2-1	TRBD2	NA	CASSFAGSGGLYNEQFF	TGTGCCAGCAGCTTCGCTGGAAGCGGGGGGCTCTACAATGAGCAGTTCTTC
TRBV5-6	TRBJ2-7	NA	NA	CASSLWASYEQYF	TGTGCCAGCAGCTTGTGGGCATCCTACGAGCAGTACTTC
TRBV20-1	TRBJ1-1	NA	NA	CSARPYTEAFF	TGCAGTGCTAGACCATACACTGAAGCTTTCTTT
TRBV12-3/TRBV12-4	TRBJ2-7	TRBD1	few	CASRKGTDPSYEQYF	TGTGCCAGCAGGAAAGGGACAGACCCCTCCTACGAGCAGTACTTC
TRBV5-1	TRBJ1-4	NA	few	CASSPSPNNEKLFF	TGCGCCAGCAGCCCCTCTCCAAATAATGAAAAACTGTTTTTT
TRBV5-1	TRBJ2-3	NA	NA	CASTPATGPDTQYF	TGCGCCAGCACCCCCGCTACAGGCCCAGATACGCAGTATTTT
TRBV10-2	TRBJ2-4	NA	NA	CASSGGLWEQYF	TGCGCCAGCAGTGGGGGTCTCTGGGAGCAGTACTTC
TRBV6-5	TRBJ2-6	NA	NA	CASSYRAGANVLTF	TGTGCCAGCAGTTACAGGGCTGGGGCCAACGTCCTGACTTTC
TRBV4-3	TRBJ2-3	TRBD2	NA	CASSPGLAGGQNTQYF	TGCGCCAGCAGCCCTGGACTAGCGGGGGGGCAAAATACGCAGTATTTT
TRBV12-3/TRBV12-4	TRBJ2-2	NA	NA	CASSLVGSGELFF	TGTGCCAGCAGTTTGGTAGGATCCGGGGAGCTGTTTTTT
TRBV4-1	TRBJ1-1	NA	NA	CASSLGTRTMNTEAFF	TGCGCCAGCAGCCTAGGAACTCGGACAATGAACACTGAAGCTTTCTTT
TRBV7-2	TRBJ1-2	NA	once	CASSLDGSGRGYTF	TGTGCCAGCAGCTTAGATGGCAGCGGGAGGGGCTACACCTTC
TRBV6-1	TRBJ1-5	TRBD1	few	CASSSGTRGHQPQHF	TGTGCCAGCAGTTCCGGGACAAGGGGGCATCAGCCCCAGCATTTT
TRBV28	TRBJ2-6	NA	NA	CASSFSRGTFSGANVLTF	TGTGCCAGCAGTTTCTCCAGAGGGACTTTCTCTGGGGCCAACGTCCTGACTTTC